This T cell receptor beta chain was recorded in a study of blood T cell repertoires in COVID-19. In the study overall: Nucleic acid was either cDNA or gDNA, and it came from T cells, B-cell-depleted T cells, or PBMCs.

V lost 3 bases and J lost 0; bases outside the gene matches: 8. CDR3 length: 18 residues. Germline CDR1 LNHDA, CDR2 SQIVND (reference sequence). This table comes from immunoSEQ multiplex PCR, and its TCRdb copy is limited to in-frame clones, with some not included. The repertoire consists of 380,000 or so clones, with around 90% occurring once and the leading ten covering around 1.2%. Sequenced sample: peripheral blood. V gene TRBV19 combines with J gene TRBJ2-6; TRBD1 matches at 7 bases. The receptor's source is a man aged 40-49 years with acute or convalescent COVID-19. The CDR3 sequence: CASSITGERISGANVLTF. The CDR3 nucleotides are TGTGCCAGTAGTATCACAGGGGAAAGAATCTCTGGGGCCAACGTCCTGACTTTC.